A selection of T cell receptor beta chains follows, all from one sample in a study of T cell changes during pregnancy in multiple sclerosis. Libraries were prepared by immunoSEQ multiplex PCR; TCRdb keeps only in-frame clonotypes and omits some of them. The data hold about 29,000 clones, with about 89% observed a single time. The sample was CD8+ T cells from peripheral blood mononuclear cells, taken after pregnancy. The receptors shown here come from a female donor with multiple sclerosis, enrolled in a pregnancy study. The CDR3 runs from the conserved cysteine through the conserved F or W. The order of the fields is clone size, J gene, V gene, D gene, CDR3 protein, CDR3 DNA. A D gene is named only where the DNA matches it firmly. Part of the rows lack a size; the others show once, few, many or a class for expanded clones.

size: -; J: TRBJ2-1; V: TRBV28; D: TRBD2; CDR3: CASSRTSGSPVDEQFF; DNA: TGTGCCAGCAGTAGGACTAGCGGGAGCCCCGTGGATGAGCAGTTCTTC
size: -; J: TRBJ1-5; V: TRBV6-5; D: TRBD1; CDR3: CASTPTGGSGQPQHF; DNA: TGTGCCAGCACCCCGACAGGGGGTTCAGGTCAGCCCCAGCATTTT
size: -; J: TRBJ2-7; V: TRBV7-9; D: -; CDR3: CATSTDNSYEQYF; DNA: TGTGCCACCTCCACGGACAACTCCTACGAGCAGTACTTC
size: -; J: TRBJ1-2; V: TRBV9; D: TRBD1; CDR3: CASSNGQGNYGYTF; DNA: TGTGCCAGCAGCAACGGACAGGGGAACTATGGCTACACCTTC
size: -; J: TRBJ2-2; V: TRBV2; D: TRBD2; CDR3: CASTAGVNTGELFF; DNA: TGTGCCAGCACCGCGGGAGTGAACACCGGGGAGCTGTTTTTT
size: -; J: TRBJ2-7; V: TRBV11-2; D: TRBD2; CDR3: CASREEAGGSYEQYF; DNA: TGTGCCAGCCGCGAAGAAGCGGGGGGCTCCTACGAGCAGTACTTC
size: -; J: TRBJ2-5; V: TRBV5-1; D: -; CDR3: CASSTGETQYF; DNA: TGCGCCAGCAGTACAGGGGAGACCCAGTACTTC
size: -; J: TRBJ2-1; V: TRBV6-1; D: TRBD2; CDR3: CASRKTSDVYNEQFF; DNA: TGTGCCAGCAGAAAGACTAGCGACGTGTACAATGAGCAGTTCTTC
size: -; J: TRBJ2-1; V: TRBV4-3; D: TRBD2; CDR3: CASSQPGGPEVYNEQFF; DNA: TGCGCCAGCAGCCAACCGGGAGGGCCCGAGGTCTACAATGAGCAGTTCTTC
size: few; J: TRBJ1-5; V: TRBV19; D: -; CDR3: CASSIGAGYQPQHF; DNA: TGTGCCAGTAGTATAGGGGCAGGGTATCAGCCCCAGCATTTT
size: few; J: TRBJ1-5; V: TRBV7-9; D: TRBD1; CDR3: CASSQWTGGSNQPQHF; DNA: TGTGCCAGCAGCCAATGGACAGGGGGAAGCAATCAGCCCCAGCATTTT
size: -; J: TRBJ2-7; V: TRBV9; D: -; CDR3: CASSARQGGNEQYF; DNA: TGTGCCAGCAGCGCCCGACAGGGAGGTAACGAGCAGTACTTC
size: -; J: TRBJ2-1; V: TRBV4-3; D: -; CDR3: CASSEDTYNEQFF; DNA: TGCGCCAGCAGCGAAGACACATACAATGAGCAGTTCTTC
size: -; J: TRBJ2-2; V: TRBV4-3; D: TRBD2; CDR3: CASSPSSTSPTGELFF; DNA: TGCGCCAGCAGCCCCTCTTCGACTAGCCCAACCGGGGAGCTGTTTTTT
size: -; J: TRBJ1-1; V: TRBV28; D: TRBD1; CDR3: CASGTGTGHTEAFF; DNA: TGTGCCAGCGGAACCGGGACAGGGCACACTGAAGCTTTCTTT
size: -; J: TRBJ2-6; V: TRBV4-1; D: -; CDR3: CASSQDNSGANVLTF; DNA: TGTGCCAGCAGCCAGGACAACTCTGGGGCCAACGTCCTGACTTTC
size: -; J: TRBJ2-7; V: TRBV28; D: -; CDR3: CASSRAAERSYEQYF; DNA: TGTGCCAGCAGTCGTGCGGCGGAGAGATCCTACGAGCAGTACTTC
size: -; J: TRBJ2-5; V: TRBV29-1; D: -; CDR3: CSVESSQQTQYF; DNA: TGCAGCGTTGAATCTAGCCAACAGACCCAGTACTTC
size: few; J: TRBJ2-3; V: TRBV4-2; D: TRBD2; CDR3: CASSPIAGGGADTQYF; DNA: TGTGCCAGCAGCCCTATAGCGGGAGGAGGTGCAGATACGCAGTATTTT
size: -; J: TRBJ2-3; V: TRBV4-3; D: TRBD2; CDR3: CASSQDRGGSGTDTQYF; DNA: TGCGCCAGCAGCCAAGATCGAGGCGGGAGTGGCACAGATACGCAGTATTTT
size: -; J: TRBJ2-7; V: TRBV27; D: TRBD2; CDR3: CASSYSGTSYEQYF; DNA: TGTGCCAGCAGTTACTCCGGGACTAGCTACGAGCAGTACTTC
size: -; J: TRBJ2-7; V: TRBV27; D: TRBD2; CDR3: CASSLGTSGRDEQYF; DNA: TGTGCCAGCAGTTTAGGGACTAGCGGGAGGGACGAGCAGTACTTC
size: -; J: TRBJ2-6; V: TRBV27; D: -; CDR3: CASSSYPSSGANVLTF; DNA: TGTGCCAGCAGTTCTTACCCCAGCTCTGGGGCCAACGTCCTGACTTTC
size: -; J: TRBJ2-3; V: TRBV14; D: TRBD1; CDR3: CASSPRTGYTDTQYF; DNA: TGTGCCAGCAGCCCCCGGACAGGGTACACAGATACGCAGTATTTT
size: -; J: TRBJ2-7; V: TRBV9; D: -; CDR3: CASSYRDSYYEQYF; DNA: TGTGCCAGCAGCTACCGGGACTCTTACTACGAGCAGTACTTC
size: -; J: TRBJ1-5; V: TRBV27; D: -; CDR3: CASSLRFSNQPQHF; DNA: TGTGCCAGCAGTTTACGTTTTAGCAATCAGCCCCAGCATTTT
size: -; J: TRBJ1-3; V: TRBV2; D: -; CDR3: CATRSSGNTIYF; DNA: TGTGCCACCAGGAGCTCTGGAAACACCATATATTTT
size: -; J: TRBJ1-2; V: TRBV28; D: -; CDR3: CASRSEDQVSYGYTF; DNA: TGTGCCAGCAGATCCGAAGACCAGGTATCCTATGGCTACACCTTC
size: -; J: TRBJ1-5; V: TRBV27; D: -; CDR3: CASSLGRGNQPQHF; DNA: TGTGCCAGCAGTTTGGGCAGGGGCAATCAGCCCCAGCATTTT
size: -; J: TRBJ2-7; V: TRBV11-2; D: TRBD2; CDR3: CASSLLIAGSYEQYF; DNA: TGTGCCAGCAGCTTATTAATAGCGGGGTCTTACGAGCAGTACTTC
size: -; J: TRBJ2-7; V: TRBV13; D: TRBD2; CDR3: CASSSSGTSYEQYF; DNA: TGTGCCAGCAGCTCGTCCGGGACTAGCTACGAGCAGTACTTC
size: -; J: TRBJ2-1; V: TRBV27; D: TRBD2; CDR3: CASSAGVINEQFF; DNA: TGTGCCAGCAGCGCGGGGGTGATCAATGAGCAGTTCTTC
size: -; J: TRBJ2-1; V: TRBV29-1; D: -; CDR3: CSVEASGDEQFF; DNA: TGCAGCGTTGAAGCTTCAGGGGATGAGCAGTTCTTC
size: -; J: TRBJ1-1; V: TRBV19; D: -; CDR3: CASNKDGAEAFF; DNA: TGTGCCAGTAATAAGGACGGGGCTGAAGCTTTCTTT
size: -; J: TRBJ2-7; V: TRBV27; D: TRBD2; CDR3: CASSLSTSGALYEQYF; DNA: TGTGCCAGCAGTCTATCCACTAGCGGGGCTCTCTACGAGCAGTACTTC
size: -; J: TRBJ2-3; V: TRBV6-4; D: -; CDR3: CASSDSAEGLSTDTQYF; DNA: TGTGCCAGCAGTGACTCTGCTGAGGGACTCAGCACAGATACGCAGTATTTT
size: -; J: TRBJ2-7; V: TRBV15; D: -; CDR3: CATSRDRGFYEQYF; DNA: TGTGCCACCAGCAGAGATAGGGGATTCTACGAGCAGTACTTC
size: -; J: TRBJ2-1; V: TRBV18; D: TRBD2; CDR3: CASSPPAGTSMFDEQFF; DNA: TGTGCCAGCTCACCACCCGCGGGGACTAGTATGTTCGATGAGCAGTTCTTC
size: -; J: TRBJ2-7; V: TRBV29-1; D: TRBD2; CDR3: CSVEGGTSGSYEQYF; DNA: TGCAGCGTTGAAGGGGGGACTAGCGGGTCCTACGAGCAGTACTTC
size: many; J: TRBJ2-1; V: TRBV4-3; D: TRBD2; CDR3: CASNENSGSSYNEQFF; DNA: TGCGCCAGCAACGAGAATAGCGGGAGCTCCTACAATGAGCAGTTCTTC